The rows below give T cell receptor beta chains drawn from one sample of a study of T cell repertoires in cytomegalovirus infection. In TCRdb, the reads were re-called with MiXCR into one record per CDR3 protein. Of about 360,000 distinct CDR3 sequences in the sample, approximately 18% were seen once. The sequenced material came from PBMCs. These receptors all come from a human donor in good health (CMV status not recorded). Some clones in this sample may be carry-over from other donors' samples. Each CDR3 is given with its conserved first and last residue. The order of the fields is CDR3 DNA, CDR3 protein, clone size, V gene, D gene, J gene. The D gene is left open where the match is weak. The size of a clone is reported for some rows only, either as once, few or many, or as a class for expanded clones.

TGCGCCAGCAGCCCACAGGGCCCCGATACGCAGTATTTT,CASSPQGPDTQYF,NA,TRBV4-1,NA,TRBJ2-3
TGCGCCAGCAGCTATGGCTTCAATGAGCAGTTCTTC,CASSYGFNEQFF,NA,TRBV4-1,NA,TRBJ2-1
TGCGCCAGCAGCTCACAAAGATCCTCCGCAGGCAGGCGAGCTTTCTTT,CASSSQRSSAGRRAFF,NA,TRBV5-1,NA,TRBJ1-1
TGCAGTGCTAGAGGGCATTTTAGCAATCAGCCCCAGCATTTT,CSARGHFSNQPQHF,NA,TRBV20-1,NA,TRBJ1-5
TGTGCCAACGGGACAGCTAACACTGAAGCTTTCTTT,CANGTANTEAFF,NA,TRBV19,TRBD1,TRBJ1-1
TGTGCCAGCAGCACACTAGCGGGAAGACTCTACAATGAGCAGTTCTTC,CASSTLAGRLYNEQFF,NA,TRBV7-9,TRBD2,TRBJ2-1
TGTGCCAGCAGGGAGCGCTCCTCTGGAAACACCATATATTTT,CASRERSSGNTIYF,NA,TRBV2,NA,TRBJ1-3
TGTGCCAGCAGCTGGGCAGACAGGGGCCACTATGGCTACACCTTC,CASSWADRGHYGYTF,NA,TRBV7-9,TRBD1,TRBJ1-2
TGTGCCAGCAGTTTATTTGGGACCTCTGGAAACACCATATATTTT,CASSLFGTSGNTIYF,few,TRBV12-3/TRBV12-4,NA,TRBJ1-3
TGTGCCAGCAGCCCTGGAGGCCCCATGAACTCTGGAAACACCATATATTTT,CASSPGGPMNSGNTIYF,few,TRBV9,NA,TRBJ1-3
TGCGCCAGCAGCCAAGATGCGACACCTTCTAACTATGGCTACACCTTC,CASSQDATPSNYGYTF,few,TRBV4-3,NA,TRBJ1-2
TGTGCCAGCAGCTACCGGGGAGACCAAGAGACCCAGTACTTC,CASSYRGDQETQYF,many,TRBV7-8,NA,TRBJ2-5
TGTGCCACCAGTGATGAAGGTACGACGGAGCAGTTCTTC,CATSDEGTTEQFF,few,TRBV24-1,NA,TRBJ2-1
TGTGCCAGCACCGCCGACAGGGTCAATAATTCACCCCTCCACTTT,CASTADRVNNSPLHF,few,TRBV12-3/TRBV12-4,TRBD1,TRBJ1-6
TGCGCCAGCAGCTTGCAGGGGGGCAGCCTTGAGAAGCAGTACTTC,CASSLQGGSLEKQYF,once,TRBV5-1,NA,TRBJ2-7
TGCGCCAGCAGCCCAAACCTCCTAGCGTTTAGCACAGATACGCAGTATTTT,CASSPNLLAFSTDTQYF,many,TRBV4-1,NA,TRBJ2-3
TGTGCCAGCAGCTTAAGAGGCAGGGGAGGAAGAAACACCATATATTTT,CASSLRGRGGRNTIYF,many,TRBV7-2,NA,TRBJ1-3